This T cell receptor (beta chain) was captured by sequencing in a study of T cells after yellow fever vaccination. Study-level findings and limits: FACS-sorted repertoires might harbor abundant contaminating clonotypes from the bulk population. Though weaker, the secondary response peaked faster, on day 5 versus 15.

This clonotype turned up a few times. As yet, its antigen is unknown. Template switching by 5'RACE produced TCR cDNA, adding a universal primer site and UMIs. A single record per CDR3 protein comes from TCRdb applying MiXCR to the 5' RACE reads. The data hold under 100,000 distinct CDR3 sequences, with roughly 5.8% observed a single time. From germline, CDR1 is GTSNPN and CDR2 SVGIG (reference sequence). CDR3 length: 12 residues. The V end was cut by 5 bases, the J end by 4 bases, with 11 bases between. The chain employs TRBV30 and TRBJ1-1; the D gene is possibly TRBD1 (6 bases). This TCR was recovered from a man aged 18-30 years who received the YFV17D yellow fever vaccine. The source material was CD8+ T cells sorted from PBMCs, sampled 10 days after the yellow fever booster vaccination. This CDR3 reads CAWGQWGTEAFF. In DNA, the CDR3 is TGTGCCTGGGGACAGTGGGGCACTGAAGCTTTCTTT. The variable domain in full, with the rest retrieved from reference TRBV30 and TRBJ1-1, is SQTIHQWPATLVQPVGSPLSLECTVEGTSNPNLYWYRQAAGRGLQLLFYSVGIGQISSEVPQNLSASRPQDRQFILSSKKLLLSDSGFYLCAWGQWGTEAFFGQGTRLTVV.